This TCR beta chain came from a study of vaccination effects on CD4 cells after COVID-19 (dated by TCRdb to between 2022 and 2023). Regarding the research as a whole: Across the study, the median time from the second dose to post-vaccine sampling was 72 days (range 14 to 241). In both COVID-19 convalescent patients and infection-naive vaccine recipients, the study compared SARS-CoV-2 spike-specific CD4+ TCR repertoires from before mRNA vaccination with those from after it. Altogether, approximately 10 COVID-19 convalescent patients and several SARS-CoV-2-naive healthy vaccine recipients made up the full study. In the study, cultures from other donors were sequenced using the Oncomine TCR Beta short-read assay on an Illumina iSeq 100. The full study reports these points: Both infection-induced and vaccine-induced clones contracted markedly at late post-vaccination timepoints, which is consistent with waning T cell responses. The study was limited by a small number of convalescent patients, and early post-infection timepoints were lacking. In healthy vaccine recipients, vaccine-induced clones were almost all SARS-CoV-2 mono-reactive, with only 1 of 255 being cross-reactive with common cold coronaviruses.

CDR3 length: 12 amino acids, cysteine to phenylalanine. Only CDR3 DNA is held: 36 bases, read in frame from base 1. The germline V gene (reference sequence) gives CDR1 as SGHNT and CDR2 as YYREEE. Trimming removed 3 bases from V and 7 bases from J, leaving 8 bases between the germline ends. In the ViraFEST assay, PBMC were stimulated with viral peptide pools, and TCR sequencing was then used to find antigen-specific CD4+ T cell clonotypes based on their expansion. After about 9 days of culture, CD4+ T cells were isolated with the EasySep CD4+ T cell isolation kit. Participants received two doses of either the BNT162b2 or the mRNA-1273 mRNA SARS-CoV-2 vaccine. The absence of prior SARS-CoV-2 infection in healthy vaccine recipients was confirmed by negative nucleocapsid antibodies before and after vaccination. A few million PBMC per well were cultured with approximately 10 ug/ml peptides in IMDM containing around 5% human AB serum, around 10 IU/ml IL-2 and gentamicin. Half of the culture medium was replaced with fresh IL-2-containing medium on days 3 and 7. Unless noted otherwise, every peptide stimulation condition was grown in triplicate wells. PBMC were separated from whole blood using Ficoll-Paque Plus gradient centrifugation and were then either cryopreserved at -140C or used fresh. The spike proteins of SARS-CoV-2 and of the common cold coronaviruses HCoV-NL63, HCoV-OC43 and HCoV-229E were spanned by overlapping peptide pools. The QIAamp micro DNA kit was used to extract genomic DNA from the cultured CD4+ T cells.

A remark on this clone: The clone's antigen remains unknown. Base qualities are not recorded, but no much larger clone differs from it by a single base.

Library creation used the immunoSEQ multiplex PCR assay. DNA from the CD4+ T cells that had been cultured and isolated underwent TCR beta CDR3 sequencing. The study's own analysis went as follows. Non-productive TCR sequences were removed and reads were trimmed to the CDR3 region, keeping CDR3s of at least 7 amino acids. The MANAFEST web app was used to identify antigen-specific clonotypes by comparing expansion in peptide wells with expansion in reference cultures. To be called positive, a clone needed expansion at FDR<0.05 compared with the reference and with all other wells, an odds ratio greater than 5, and a frequency greater than 0.1% in two replicate wells. Cross-reactive clonotypes were defined as significantly expanded in SARS-CoV-2 spike wells and in at least one common cold coronavirus spike condition. CDR3 similarity was assessed by Levenshtein distance using the stringdist R package, and unrooted trees were constructed with ape in R 3.6.1. Drawn from immuneACCESS, this table holds only the in-frame rearrangements with V and J called that TCRdb kept. Clones are partly lost; checked studies trace under half to an unresolved V gene and leave the rest unexplained. Clonal size and the V and J genes are those of that table, whereas D and trimming came from the DNA. This sample gives more than 40,000 clones in total; about four fifths of them show up just once. The ten largest make up less than 15% of the sample.

The sequences come from CD4+ T cells from PBMCs cultured with HCoV-OC43 spike peptides, collected after COVID-19 vaccination. The cell subset or site label here, explained by the study, means: HCoV-OC43 spike overlapping peptide pool stimulation. The chain is encoded by TRBV5-4 joined to TRBJ2-1; 6 matching bases give a weak D call of TRBD1. The receptor was isolated from a human donor who received a COVID-19 vaccine. CDR3 loop: CASSYDRNEQFF. The nucleotides are TGTGCCAGCAGCTACGACAGGAATGAGCAGTTCTTC.